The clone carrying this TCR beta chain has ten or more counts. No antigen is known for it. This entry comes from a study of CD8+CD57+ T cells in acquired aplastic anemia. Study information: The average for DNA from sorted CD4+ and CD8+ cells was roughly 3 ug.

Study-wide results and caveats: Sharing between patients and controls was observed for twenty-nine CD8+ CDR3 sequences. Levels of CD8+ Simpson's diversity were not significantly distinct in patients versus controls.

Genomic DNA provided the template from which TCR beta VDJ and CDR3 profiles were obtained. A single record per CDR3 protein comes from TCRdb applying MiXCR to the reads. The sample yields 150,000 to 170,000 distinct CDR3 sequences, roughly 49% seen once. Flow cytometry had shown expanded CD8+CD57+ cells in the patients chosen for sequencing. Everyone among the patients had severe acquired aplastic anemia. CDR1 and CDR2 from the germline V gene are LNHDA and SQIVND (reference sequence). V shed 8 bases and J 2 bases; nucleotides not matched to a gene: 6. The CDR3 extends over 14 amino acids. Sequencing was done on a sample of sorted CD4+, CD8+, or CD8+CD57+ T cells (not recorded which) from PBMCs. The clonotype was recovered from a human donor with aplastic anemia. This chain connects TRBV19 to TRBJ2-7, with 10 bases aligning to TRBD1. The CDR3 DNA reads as TGTGCCAGTGGGGGGGGACAGGGGCCCTACGAGCAGTACTTC. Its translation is CASGGGQGPYEQYF.